This is a list of T cell receptor beta chains from one sample in a study of cytomegalovirus exposure and HLA in healthy donors. Sequencing used immunoSEQ multiplex PCR; TCRdb keeps in-frame clones, though not all of them. The table includes roughly 200,000 clones, about four fifths detected once. The sample consisted of PBMCs. The receptors originated from a man aged 35 to 55 in good health and CMV-seropositive. Each CDR3 is given with its conserved first and last residue. D genes are given only for firm matches. The listing skips clone size in some rows; elsewhere it reads once, few, many or a size class.

-	TRBV27	-	TRBJ1-2	TGTGCCAGCCAGGACAGTTCTAACTATGGCTACACCTTC	CASQDSSNYGYTF
-	TRBV6-5	-	TRBJ2-1	TGTGCCAGCAGTTCCCCCACAGCGGGCGATTACAATGAGCAGTTCTTC	CASSSPTAGDYNEQFF
TRBD1	TRBV5-1	few	TRBJ1-1	TGCGCCAGCAGCTCGACGGGACAGGTGAACACTGAAGCTTTCTTT	CASSSTGQVNTEAFF
TRBD1	TRBV5-1	once	TRBJ2-2	TGCGCCAGCACCTCCGGGACAGAAGCGAACACCGGGGAGCTGTTTTTT	CASTSGTEANTGELFF
TRBD2	TRBV10-1	-	TRBJ2-3	TGCGCCAGCAGTTCCGGGACTAGCGTTTCTAGCACAGATACGCAGTATTTT	CASSSGTSVSSTDTQYF
TRBD2	TRBV28	-	TRBJ2-7	TGTGCCAGCAGCCTAGCCGGGACTAGCGGGAGGATCCCTCTCGAGCAGTACTTC	CASSLAGTSGRIPLEQYF
-	TRBV11-3	-	TRBJ2-7	TGTGCCAGCAGCTTAGGGGCGGGCTCCTACGAGCAGTACTTC	CASSLGAGSYEQYF
TRBD1	TRBV2	-	TRBJ2-3	TGTGCCAGCAGTATAGGACAGGGTAGCACAGATACGCAGTATTTT	CASSIGQGSTDTQYF
TRBD1	TRBV4-2	once	TRBJ2-2	TGTGCCAGCAGCCAAGAGGGGACAGGTAACACCGGGGAGCTGTTTTTT	CASSQEGTGNTGELFF
-	TRBV18	-	TRBJ1-4	TGTGCCAGCTCACCACCCCAGGGCCGTAATGAAAAACTGTTTTTT	CASSPPQGRNEKLFF
-	TRBV2	-	TRBJ2-7	TGTGCCAGCAGTGAAGGGTTGGGAACAGGGAGGGTTCCCTACGAGCAGTACTTC	CASSEGLGTGRVPYEQYF
TRBD1	TRBV11-2	-	TRBJ2-5	TGTGCCAGCAGCTCGGACAGGGTTCAAGAGACCCAGTACTTC	CASSSDRVQETQYF
TRBD2	TRBV5-4	-	TRBJ2-1	TGTGCCAGCAGCAATAGCGGGAGGGCCCTATACCCTGAGCAGTTCTTC	CASSNSGRALYPEQFF
-	TRBV6-5	-	TRBJ2-1	TGTGCCAGCAGGGGTGGGACTCATGAGCAGTTCTTC	CASRGGTHEQFF
TRBD1	TRBV14	-	TRBJ2-7	TGTGCCAGCAGCATACCCGGGACAGGGGTCTACGAGCAGTACTTC	CASSIPGTGVYEQYF
TRBD1	TRBV4-1	-	TRBJ2-3	TGCGCCAGCAGCCATCCCGGACAGGGGACAGATACGCAGTATTTT	CASSHPGQGTDTQYF
-	TRBV15	-	TRBJ1-1	TGTGCCACCAGCAGAGAACAGTCCCGTGACGCTTTCTTT	CATSREQSRDAFF
-	TRBV4-3	-	TRBJ1-2	TGCGCCAGCAGCCAAGACAGGGGTGGCTACACCTTC	CASSQDRGGYTF
-	TRBV10-3	-	TRBJ1-5	TGTGCCATCAGAGGACAGTTGAATCAGCCCCAGCATTTT	CAIRGQLNQPQHF
TRBD1	TRBV29-1	-	TRBJ1-2	TGCAGCGTACGGGACAGGGTGGGAGCTAACTATAGCTACACCTTC	CSVRDRVGANYSYTF
TRBD2	TRBV5-1	-	TRBJ2-1	TGCGCCAGCAGGGGGCGGGAGGGCCCCCCTTACAATGAGCAGTTCTTC	CASRGREGPPYNEQFF
TRBD1	TRBV5-6	-	TRBJ1-4	TGTGCCAGCAGGACACAGGGGGGTTCTGAAAAACTGTTTTTT	CASRTQGGSEKLFF
-	TRBV5-1	-	TRBJ1-4	TGCGCCAGCAGCTTGACCCCTCAAGGGGCGGGAGGGACTAATGAAAAACTGTTTTTT	CASSLTPQGAGGTNEKLFF
TRBD2	TRBV19	few	TRBJ2-1	TGTGCCAGTAGTATAGAAGGGCCCGGGACTAGCGGTTACAATGAGCAGTTCTTC	CASSIEGPGTSGYNEQFF
TRBD2	TRBV2	-	TRBJ2-3	TGTGCCAGCACCTCGGGACTAGCGGGGACAGATACGCAGTATTTT	CASTSGLAGTDTQYF
TRBD2	TRBV7-2	-	TRBJ2-5	TGTGCCAGCAGCTTACGGGGGGGGGAGACCCAGTACTTC	CASSLRGGETQYF
-	TRBV4-1	-	TRBJ2-5	TGCGCCAGCAGCCAAGATTGGCTAGCGGGAGGACAGGGGGGGGAGACCCAGTACTTC	CASSQDWLAGGQGGETQYF
-	TRBV5-6	few	TRBJ1-1	TGTGCCAGCAGCGGCGGGAAGGGCACTGAAGCTTTCTTT	CASSGGKGTEAFF
-	TRBV28	-	TRBJ1-2	TGTGCCAGCAGATCGCGGGGTGGGCCCGTAGGTGGCTACACCTTC	CASRSRGGPVGGYTF
-	TRBV28	-	TRBJ2-7	TGTGCCAGCAGTGGCGGGGCACCAGCCTACGAGCAGTACTTC	CASSGGAPAYEQYF
-	TRBV4-3	-	TRBJ1-5	TGCGCCAGCAGCCAAGACGGGACAAGCAATCAGCCCCAGCATTTT	CASSQDGTSNQPQHF
TRBD2	TRBV4-1	-	TRBJ2-3	TGCGCCAGCAGCCAAGGCGGGAGAGGACCTAGCACAGATACGCAGTATTTT	CASSQGGRGPSTDTQYF
-	TRBV13	-	TRBJ2-3	TGTGCCAGCAGTCCCGAGGCTCCGGAACTCACAGATACGCAGTATTTT	CASSPEAPELTDTQYF
TRBD1	TRBV6-1	-	TRBJ2-7	TGTGCCAGCAGGGGACAGGGACTGTCCTACGAGCAGTACTTC	CASRGQGLSYEQYF
-	TRBV6-6	once	TRBJ2-3	TGTGCCAGCAGCAAACAGGGTTTTGGCACAGATACGCAGTATTTT	CASSKQGFGTDTQYF
-	TRBV6-5	-	TRBJ1-4	TGTGCCAGCAGTTACGGGCCTAATGAAAAACTGTTTTTT	CASSYGPNEKLFF
-	TRBV6-1	few	TRBJ2-2	TGTGCCAGCACAGGATCCAGCGGTTACACCGGGGAGCTGTTTTTT	CASTGSSGYTGELFF
TRBD1	TRBV5-6	-	TRBJ1-3	TGTGCCAGCAGCTTACTGGGACAGGTGGCTGGAAACACCATATATTTT	CASSLLGQVAGNTIYF
TRBD2	TRBV29-1	-	TRBJ2-3	TGCAGCGTCACCGGGACTAGCGGGAGCACAGATACGCAGTATTTT	CSVTGTSGSTDTQYF
TRBD1	TRBV5-6	-	TRBJ2-5	TGTGCCAGCAGCCCGACCGGGACAGGGGGGGAGACCCAGTACTTC	CASSPTGTGGETQYF
-	TRBV21-1	-	TRBJ2-2	TGTGCCAGCCGTCAGTGGGGCCCCACCTTCACCGGGGAGCTGTTTTTT	CASRQWGPTFTGELFF
-	TRBV6-1	-	TRBJ1-5	TGTGCCAGCAGTACCCCGGGGGGGAATCAGCCCCAGCATTTT	CASSTPGGNQPQHF
-	TRBV25-1	-	TRBJ2-5	TGTGCCAGCAGTGAATCGGGGGGCCCCCGGGAGACCCAGTACTTC	CASSESGGPRETQYF
TRBD2	TRBV7-7	-	TRBJ2-2	TGTGCCAGCAGCCCCAAGGGACTAACCCCCAAGATCGGGGAGCTGTTTTTT	CASSPKGLTPKIGELFF